Shown below are 9 T cell receptor beta chains from a single sample sequenced in a study of blood T cell repertoires in COVID-19. The protocol was immunoSEQ multiplex PCR, while the TCRdb copy is restricted to in-frame clones and leaves out a portion. The repertoire holds 80,000 to 90,000 clones, with around 86% as singletons. Material for sequencing was peripheral blood. The receptor source for this set is a man aged 35 to 55 with acute or convalescent COVID-19.

The chain carries TRBV3-1 (or the pseudogene TRBV3-2) and TRBJ1-2; TRBD1 matches at 8 bases. With 2 bases clipped from V and 2 bases from J, the junction kept 4 bases outside the gene matches. The CDR3 covers 15 residues. Germline V gives CDR1 LGHDT, CDR2 YNNKEL (reference sequence). CDR3 residues: CASSQSTGVNYGYTF. CDR3 sequence (DNA): TGTGCCAGCAGCCAATCGACAGGGGTAAACTATGGCTACACCTTC.

The chain uses TRBV6-1 and TRBJ1-3; D not resolved. Germline loops: CDR1 MNHNS, CDR2 SASEGT. The V gene lost 1 base and the J gene lost 4 bases, with 11 bases spanning the gap. This CDR3 region has 15 residues. The CDR3 loop is CASSEGAVPGNTIYF. DNA of the CDR3: TGTGCCAGCAGTGAAGGGGCAGTACCCGGAAACACCATATATTTT.

This chain uses TRBV3-1 (or the pseudogene TRBV3-2) with TRBJ1-1, with 8 bases matching TRBD1. V lost 4 bases and J lost 5; bases outside the gene matches: 6. Germline loops: CDR1 LGHDT, CDR2 YNNKEL (reference sequence). The CDR3 is 14 amino acids. CDR3 residues: CASSLTGGRTEAFF. The CDR3 DNA follows: TGTGCCAGCAGCCTTACAGGGGGAAGGACTGAAGCTTTCTTT.

V gene TRBV27 combines with J gene TRBJ2-3; D gene unclear. CDR1 is MNHEY, CDR2 SMNVEV, per germline (reference sequence). The CDR3 covers 15 residues. Deletions cut 7 bases from V and 1 base from J, with 15 bases between. CDR3 bases: TGTGCCAGCAAAAGAGCTGCCCGAGGCACAGATACGCAGTATTTT. It yields the protein CASKRAARGTDTQYF.

In this sample, this clone turned up once. V gene TRBV19 combines with J gene TRBJ2-7, with 9 positions matching TRBD2. Per the germline V gene, CDR1 is LNHDA and CDR2 is SQIVND (reference sequence). CDR3 length equals 15 residues. Germline trimming cut 5 bases from V and 4 bases from J; bases unmatched to any gene: 9. Written as DNA, the CDR3 is TGTGCCAGTAGTCAAGGACTAGCGAGGCGATACGAGCAGTACTTC. Its protein is CASSQGLARRYEQYF.

CDR3 coding DNA: TGTGCCAGCAGCCCCCGTCCCAACACTGAAGCTTTCTTT. This translates into CASSPRPNTEAFF. The V call is TRBV7-9, the J call TRBJ1-1; no reliable D call. Trimming left V 5 bases short and J 2 bases short, with 9 bases between. CDR1 is SEHNR and CDR2 is FQNEAQ in the germline V gene (reference sequence). The CDR3 loop spans 13 amino acids.

This clone has only one observation. J is TRBJ1-2 and V is TRBV30; tentative D call: TRBD1 (5 bases). CDR3 length: 11 residues. Germline CDR1 is GTSNPN and CDR2 is SVGIG (reference sequence). The V gene lost 2 bases and the J gene lost 8 bases, with 9 bases spanning the gap. CDR3: CAWSRGSGYTF. CDR3 nucleotide sequence: TGTGCCTGGAGTAGGGGATCCGGCTACACCTTC. The full variable domain, in which reference TRBV30 and TRBJ1-2 provide the parts outside the CDR3, is SQTIHQWPATLVQPVGSPLSLECTVEGTSNPNLYWYRQAAGRGLQLLFYSVGIGQISSEVPQNLSASRPQDRQFILSSKKLLLSDSGFYLCAWSRGSGYTFGSGTRLTVV.

This chain joins TRBV7-6 and TRBJ1-2; D not certain. This CDR3 is 15 amino acids long. Germline CDR1 and CDR2: SGHVS and FNYEAQ. Trimming shortened V by 1 base and J by 0 bases, and 9 bases separated the two germline ends. The DNA of the CDR3 is TGTGCCAGCAGCTTAGGCCAGGATTCTAACTATGGCTACACCTTC. This encodes CASSLGQDSNYGYTF.

The chain recombines TRBV5-6 with TRBJ1-4; 7 nucleotides match TRBD1. The CDR3 consists of 15 residues. V gave up 4 bases and J gave up 6 bases; unmatched junction bases: 9. CDR1 SGHDT and CDR2 YYEEEE come from the germline V gene. CDR3 in DNA: TGTGCCAGCAGCGAAACAGGGGACGGGTATGAAAAACTGTTTTTT. The encoded protein is CASSETGDGYEKLFF.